These 31 T cell receptor beta chains originate from one sample sequenced in a study of shared clonotypes between healthy human individuals. This table comes from immunoSEQ multiplex PCR, and its TCRdb copy is limited to in-frame clones, with some not included. This sample has over a million clones, with over 95% found just once. Sequences were obtained from naive CD4+ T cells sorted from blood. The subset was: CD45RA+ positively selected. Receptors were obtained from a man between 25 and 39 years old in good health.

The chain couples TRBV11-2 to TRBJ2-3; 8 positions match TRBD2. V dropped 5 bases and J dropped 3; count of bases not matched to a gene: 13. The CDR3 is 17 residues long. CDR1 is SGHAT and CDR2 is FQNNGV in the germline V gene. The CDR3 coding sequence is TGTGCCAGCAGCCGAGCTTTTAGCGGGGCAAATACAGATACGCAGTATTTT. Its translation: CASSRAFSGANTDTQYF.

This clone showed up just once. The chain carries TRBV18 and TRBJ1-4; tentative D call: TRBD1 (5 bases). The CDR3 covers 13 residues. V lost 6 bases and J 7 bases, leaving 12 bases between the germline ends. Germline-derived CDR1 and CDR2 are KGHSH and LQKENI. This CDR3 reads CASSQGRSEKLFF. CDR3 DNA: TGTGCCAGCTCCCAGGGACGGAGTGAAAAACTGTTTTTT. Variable domain in full (rest from reference TRBV18 and TRBJ1-4): NAGVMQNPRHLVRRRGQEARLRCSPMKGHSHVYWYRQLPEEGLKFMVYLQKENIIDESGMPKERFSAEFPKEGPSILRIQQVVRGDSAAYFCASSQGRSEKLFFGSGTQLSVL.

This chain connects TRBV15 to TRBJ2-2; D is undetermined. This CDR3 is 14 amino acids long. Between the trimmed V and J ends, which lost 3 bases and 5 bases, there was a span of 10 bases. Per the germline V gene, CDR1 is LNHNV and CDR2 is YYDKDF (reference sequence). The CDR3, as DNA: TGTGCCACCAGCAGCACTATAGGGACCGGGGAGCTGTTTTTT. Its protein is CATSSTIGTGELFF.

The chain recombines TRBV11-2 with TRBJ2-1; TRBD2 aligns across 7 bases. The junction had 11 bases not matched to a gene; V was cut back by 7 bases and J by 8 bases. Germline CDR1 is SGHAT and CDR2 is FQNNGV. This CDR3 region has 14 residues. CDR3: CASTLERTSDEQFF. In DNA, the CDR3 is TGTGCCAGCACCCTCGAACGAACTAGCGATGAGCAGTTCTTC. Complete variable domain (other parts from reference TRBV11-2 and TRBJ2-1): EAGVAQSPRYKIIEKRQSVAFWCNPISGHATLYWYQQILGQGPKLLIQFQNNGVVDDSQLPKDRFSAERLKGVDSTLKIQPAKLEDSAVYLCASTLERTSDEQFFGPGTRLTVL.

The chain links TRBV7-6 to TRBJ2-1, with 11 bases that match TRBD2. V lost 2 bases and J lost 10; bases outside the gene matches: 10. Germline lookup yields CDR1 SGHVS and CDR2 FNYEAQ. This CDR3 has 16 amino acids. The CDR3 region is CASSLPRSWTSGEQFF. CDR3 sequence (DNA): TGTGCCAGCAGCTTACCTAGAAGCTGGACTAGCGGGGAGCAGTTCTTC.

The chain is built from TRBV6-1 and TRBJ2-7; tentatively, D is TRBD2 (5 bases). The CDR3 loop spans 13 amino acids. The V and J ends lost 11 bases and 0 bases respectively, with 14 bases between them. Germline V gene lookup returns CDR1 MNHNS and CDR2 SASEGT. CDR3 sequence: CAGGPTGSYEQYF. The CDR3 nucleotides are TGTGCCGGCGGGCCCACGGGCTCCTACGAGCAGTACTTC.

The rearrangement joins TRBV18 to TRBJ2-1, with D uncertain. Germline values: CDR1 KGHSH, CDR2 LQKENI. V was clipped by 4 bases and J by 0 bases, with 13 bases between them. The CDR3 is 16 amino acids. Here the CDR3 reads CASSLLGPPSYNEQFF. In DNA form, the CDR3 reads TGTGCCAGCTCACTTCTAGGGCCTCCCTCCTACAATGAGCAGTTCTTC.

The chain carries TRBV11-2 and TRBJ2-5, with D possibly being TRBD2 (5 bases). Per the germline V gene, CDR1 is SGHAT and CDR2 is FQNNGV. V lost 0 bases, J lost 7 bases, and 15 bases lay in between. The CDR3 contains 15 residues. The CDR3 protein is CASSLDRTSEGTQYF. DNA of the CDR3: TGTGCCAGCAGCTTAGATCGAACTAGTGAGGGGACCCAGTACTTC.

The chain combines TRBV7-3 with TRBJ1-2; 9 positions match TRBD1. V shed 5 bases, J shed 8 bases, and the junction held 6 bases outside the gene matches. The CDR3 has 13 amino acids. Per germline, CDR1 SGHTA and CDR2 FQGTGA. The CDR3 loop is CASSARTGEGYTF. The CDR3 coding sequence is TGTGCCAGCAGCGCACGGACAGGGGAGGGCTACACCTTC.

V is TRBV25-1 and J is TRBJ2-2; TRBD2 matches at 7 bases. The CDR3 runs to 15 residues. V shed 7 bases and J 4 bases; nucleotides not matched to a gene: 9. Per germline, CDR1 MGHDK and CDR2 SYGVNS. The CDR3, as DNA: TGTGCCAGCACCGGAGCGGGGAGCTTCACCGGGGAGCTGTTTTTT. This translates into CASTGAGSFTGELFF.

The genes are TRBV5-6 and TRBJ1-2; possibly TRBD1 for D (5 bases). V was shortened by 3 bases and J by 6 bases, with 15 bases between the two germline ends. Germline CDR1 and CDR2: SGHDT and YYEEEE. The CDR3 totals 14 residues. CDR3: CASSSGRRMHGYTF. CDR3 bases: TGTGCCAGCAGCTCAGGGAGGCGGATGCATGGCTACACCTTC.

The genes are TRBV28 and TRBJ2-7, with TRBD2 as a possible D gene (5 bases). The germline V gene has CDR1 MDHEN and CDR2 SYDVKM. V lost 7 bases, J lost 1 base, and 14 bases lay in between. The CDR3 length is 14 residues. The CDR3 DNA is TGTGCCAGCACTTATAGCGCCCAGTCCTACGAGCAGTACTTC. Translating it yields CASTYSAQSYEQYF.

The V gene is TRBV2, the J gene TRBJ2-7; D may match TRBD1 or TRBD2 (10 bases each). Germline-derived CDR1 and CDR2 are SNHLY and FYNNEI. The CDR3 contains 17 residues. The CDR3 sequence: CAAGGTGAIESSYEQYF. The CDR3 nucleotides read TGTGCAGCGGGAGGGACAGGGGCGATCGAAAGCTCCTACGAGCAGTACTTC. The entire variable domain, with the rest obtained from reference TRBV2 and TRBJ2-7, is as follows: EPEVTQTPSHQVTQMGQEVILRCVPISNHLYFYWYRQILGQKVEFLVSFYNNEISEKSEIFDDQFSVERPDGSNFTLKIRSTKLEDSAMYFCAAGGTGAIESSYEQYFGPGTRLTVT.

The V gene is TRBV29-1, the J gene TRBJ2-1; TRBD1 matches at 10 bases. J was trimmed by 8 bases and V by 5 bases; bases with no gene match: 9. The CDR3 sequence is 14 residues long. From germline, CDR1 is SQVTM and CDR2 ANQGSEA. The CDR3 region is CSVNDRGQVYEQFF. DNA for the CDR3: TGCAGCGTTAACGACAGGGGGCAGGTCTATGAGCAGTTCTTC.

The chain has TRBV18 and TRBJ2-5; D not certain. V lost 3 bases and J 1 base, leaving 9 bases between the germline ends. In germline, CDR1 is KGHSH, CDR2 LQKENI. The CDR3 has 14 residues. The CDR3 loop is CASSPAVTQETQYF. The CDR3 nucleotides read TGTGCCAGCTCACCGGCGGTAACCCAAGAGACCCAGTACTTC.

V and J are TRBV25-1 and TRBJ2-5, with 9 nucleotides matching TRBD1. CDR1 and CDR2 from the germline V gene are MGHDK and SYGVNS. V trimming: 3 bases; J trimming: 4 bases; junction bases outside the gene matches: 3. The CDR3 totals 14 residues. The DNA of the CDR3 is TGTGCCAGCAGTGATCCGGGACAGGGAGAGACCCAGTACTTC. This sequence encodes CASSDPGQGETQYF.

Written as DNA, the CDR3 is TGTGCCAGCAGTGAAGATTTTGGGACCCAGTACTTC. This encodes CASSEDFGTQYF. This rearrangement joins TRBV6-1 to TRBJ2-5; D gene ambiguous. The CDR3 loop spans 12 amino acids. Germline CDR1 is MNHNS and CDR2 is SASEGT. The V and J ends lost 1 base and 7 bases respectively, with 7 bases between them.

This rearrangement joins TRBV6-5 to TRBJ2-2, with TRBD1 matching 8 bases. This CDR3 contains 14 residues. CDR1 is MNHEY, CDR2 SVGAGI, per germline. V dropped 6 bases and J dropped 1; count of bases not matched to a gene: 1. CDR3 sequence: CASRGTGNTGELFF. For the CDR3, the DNA is TGTGCCAGCAGGGGGACAGGGAACACCGGGGAGCTGTTTTTT.

This sequence joins TRBV7-9 and TRBJ2-1; the match to TRBD2 covers 8 bases. V lost 2 bases, J lost 2 bases, and 8 bases stayed unmatched. This CDR3 is 17 amino acids long. The germline V gene has CDR1 SEHNR and CDR2 FQNEAQ (reference sequence). The CDR3 DNA follows: TGTGCCAGCAGCTTAAGAGCGGGAGTGACAACCTACAATGAGCAGTTCTTC. This encodes CASSLRAGVTTYNEQFF.

The chain carries TRBV18 and TRBJ2-7; unclear D gene. The germline CDR1 and CDR2 sequences are KGHSH and LQKENI. Trimming took off 3 bases at V and 6 bases at J, with 18 bases between the two ends. The CDR3 extends over 15 amino acids. Here the CDR3 DNA reads TGTGCCAGCTCACCTCCGCCCTCACTACCGGGCGAGCAGTACTTC. Encoded protein: CASSPPPSLPGEQYF.

The rearrangement joins TRBV27 to TRBJ2-1; tentatively, D is TRBD2 (6 bases). Germline CDR1 MNHEY, CDR2 SMNVEV (reference sequence). V lost 3 bases and J 4 bases, leaving 10 bases between the germline ends. The CDR3 sequence is 14 residues long. The CDR3 nucleotides read TGTGCCAGCAGTTTCACGGGAGCGTACAATGAGCAGTTCTTC. This sequence encodes CASSFTGAYNEQFF.

A single count supports this clone. V gene TRBV18 combines with J gene TRBJ2-1, with a possible D match to TRBD1 (6 bases). The CDR3 spans 12 residues. Germline V gene lookup returns CDR1 KGHSH and CDR2 LQKENI. V was clipped by 2 bases and J by 12 bases, with 11 bases between them. The CDR3 loop is CASSPGIGGQFF. Here the CDR3 DNA reads TGTGCCAGCTCACCAGGGATAGGGGGGCAGTTCTTC.

J is TRBJ2-2 and V is TRBV11-1; 7 positions agree with TRBD2. Germline assignment: CDR1 SGHAT and CDR2 FQDESV (reference sequence). J gave up 6 bases and V 8 bases, and 9 bases lay outside the gene matches. The length of the CDR3 is 14 residues. CDR3 sequence: CASARGSNAGELFF. The CDR3 nucleotides read TGTGCCAGCGCGCGCGGGAGTAACGCCGGGGAGCTGTTTTTT.

Notes on this clone: Different DNA sequences within this sample yield the same CDR3. This chain joins TRBV5-1 and TRBJ2-7, with D possibly TRBD2 on 5 matching bases. Germline CDR1 and CDR2: SGHRS and YFSETQ. The CDR3 has 15 amino acids. V lost 0 bases and J lost 1, with 11 bases in between. The CDR3 loop is CASSLDGGNSYEQYF. The CDR3 DNA reads as TGCGCCAGCAGCTTGGATGGAGGCAATTCCTACGAGCAGTACTTC.

The chain links TRBV30 to TRBJ2-7; no firm D call. The germline V and J ends were trimmed by 0 bases and 4 bases, with 10 bases remaining between them. The germline V gene has CDR1 GTSNPN and CDR2 SVGIG (reference sequence). The CDR3 is 13 amino acids. Written as DNA, the CDR3 is TGTGCCTGGAGTGTAGGGCTCCAATACGAGCAGTACTTC. This codes for CAWSVGLQYEQYF.

V is TRBV7-9 and J is TRBJ2-1, with 9 bases aligning to TRBD2. Per germline, CDR1 SEHNR and CDR2 FQNEAQ (reference sequence). Trimming cost V 3 bases and J 0 bases; bases outside gene matches: 12. This CDR3 comprises 19 residues. CDR3 sequence: CASSFSHRTSASSYNEQFF. In DNA, the CDR3 is TGTGCCAGCAGCTTCTCGCACCGGACTAGCGCGAGCTCCTACAATGAGCAGTTCTTC.

This sequence joins TRBV2 and TRBJ2-7, with unresolved D. V lost 8 bases to trimming and J lost 4 bases, with 9 bases between them. In germline, CDR1 is SNHLY, CDR2 FYNNEI. This CDR3 is 11 amino acids long. DNA of the CDR3: TGTGCCAGCGGTGCTGGGTACGAGCAGTACTTC. This codes for CASGAGYEQYF.

In DNA form, the CDR3 reads TGCGCCAGCAGCCAGAGGTGGGACACCGGGGAGCTGTTTTTT. It codes for CASSQRWDTGELFF. The chain joins TRBV5-1 to TRBJ2-2; D not certain. The germline gives CDR1 SGHRS, CDR2 YFSETQ. The length of the CDR3 is 14 residues. Trimming removed 4 bases at V and 3 bases at J, with 10 bases between.

The chain couples TRBV5-1 to TRBJ2-3, with D tentatively TRBD2 (7 bases). This CDR3 comprises 15 residues. V lost 6 bases, J lost 2 bases, and 16 bases lay in between. Per the germline V gene, CDR1 is SGHRS and CDR2 is YFSETQ. The CDR3 loop reads CASTRGGQNTDTQYF. CDR3 nucleotides: TGCGCCAGCACCCGCGGGGGCCAAAACACAGATACGCAGTATTTT.

The chain employs TRBV9 and TRBJ2-5; TRBD1 matches at 7 bases. J lost 5 bases, V lost 3 bases, and 7 bases had no gene match. The CDR3 has 14 amino acids. Germline V gene sequence: CDR1 SGDLS, CDR2 YYNGEE. The CDR3 spells CASSADRVEETQYF. The CDR3 DNA reads as TGTGCCAGCAGCGCTGACAGGGTCGAGGAGACCCAGTACTTC.

The V call is TRBV5-4, the J call TRBJ2-1, with D perhaps matching TRBD1 (5 bases). This CDR3 comprises 15 residues. CDR1 is SGHNT and CDR2 is YYREEE in the germline V gene (reference sequence). The V end was cut by 3 bases, the J end by 13 bases, with 23 bases between. CDR3 bases: TGTGCCAGCAGCTCCCAAGGGGCCGGCAGGGTGGAACAGTTCTTC. Amino acids: CASSSQGAGRVEQFF. The full variable domain, rest sourced from reference TRBV5-4 and TRBJ2-1, is ETGVTQSPTHLIKTRGQQVTLRCSSQSGHNTVSWYQQALGQGPQFIFQYYREEENGRGNFPPRFSGLQFPNYSSELNVNALELDDSALYLCASSSQGAGRVEQFFGPGTRLTVL.